The 3 T cell receptor beta chains listed next were all sequenced from one sample in a study of cytomegalovirus exposure and HLA in healthy donors (TCRdb year 2017). Libraries were prepared through the immunoSEQ multiplex PCR assay. For the multiplex PCR, a mixture combining 60 forward primers for TCR Vbeta segments and 13 reverse primers for TCR Jbeta segments was used. The source is immuneACCESS, and TCRdb retained only in-frame sequences with V and J called. Part of the clones is not carried over; for the studies checked, unresolved V genes explain less than half of this, and the remainder is unexplained. In this sample the table shows some 100,000 clones, around 80% of which occur a single time. Jointly, the top ten make up over 4% of the sample. The sequenced sample was PBMCs. The receptor source for this set is a female donor in good health and CMV-seropositive.

This clone appeared once. The chain couples TRBV7-6 to TRBJ2-3; 10 nucleotides align to TRBD2. The CDR3 extends over 16 amino acids. V trimming: 1 base; J trimming: 1 base; junction bases outside the gene matches: 2. Germline V gene sequence: CDR1 SGHVS, CDR2 FNYEAQ. The CDR3 protein is CASSLDLAGGTDTQYF. CDR3 DNA: TGTGCCAGCAGCTTAGATCTAGCGGGAGGCACAGATACGCAGTATTTT.

The chain is built from TRBV25-1 and TRBJ1-2; TRBD1 is a possible D gene (5 bases). Germline CDR1 and CDR2: MGHDK and SYGVNS. V was clipped by 1 base and J by 4 bases, with 10 bases between them. The CDR3 loop spans 14 amino acids. CDR3: CASSEWGGGYGYTF. The CDR3 DNA follows: TGTGCCAGCAGTGAATGGGGGGGTGGCTATGGCTACACCTTC.

This clone has just a few counts. The rearrangement uses TRBV6-6 and TRBJ2-7, with 8 bases matching TRBD1. The CDR3 is 15 residues long. V dropped 6 bases and J dropped 3; count of bases not matched to a gene: 10. CDR1 and CDR2 from the germline V gene are MNHNY and SVGAGI (reference sequence). DNA of the CDR3: TGTGCCAGCAGGGACGGGACAGGCGGCTTCTACGAGCAGTACTTC. Protein product: CASRDGTGGFYEQYF.